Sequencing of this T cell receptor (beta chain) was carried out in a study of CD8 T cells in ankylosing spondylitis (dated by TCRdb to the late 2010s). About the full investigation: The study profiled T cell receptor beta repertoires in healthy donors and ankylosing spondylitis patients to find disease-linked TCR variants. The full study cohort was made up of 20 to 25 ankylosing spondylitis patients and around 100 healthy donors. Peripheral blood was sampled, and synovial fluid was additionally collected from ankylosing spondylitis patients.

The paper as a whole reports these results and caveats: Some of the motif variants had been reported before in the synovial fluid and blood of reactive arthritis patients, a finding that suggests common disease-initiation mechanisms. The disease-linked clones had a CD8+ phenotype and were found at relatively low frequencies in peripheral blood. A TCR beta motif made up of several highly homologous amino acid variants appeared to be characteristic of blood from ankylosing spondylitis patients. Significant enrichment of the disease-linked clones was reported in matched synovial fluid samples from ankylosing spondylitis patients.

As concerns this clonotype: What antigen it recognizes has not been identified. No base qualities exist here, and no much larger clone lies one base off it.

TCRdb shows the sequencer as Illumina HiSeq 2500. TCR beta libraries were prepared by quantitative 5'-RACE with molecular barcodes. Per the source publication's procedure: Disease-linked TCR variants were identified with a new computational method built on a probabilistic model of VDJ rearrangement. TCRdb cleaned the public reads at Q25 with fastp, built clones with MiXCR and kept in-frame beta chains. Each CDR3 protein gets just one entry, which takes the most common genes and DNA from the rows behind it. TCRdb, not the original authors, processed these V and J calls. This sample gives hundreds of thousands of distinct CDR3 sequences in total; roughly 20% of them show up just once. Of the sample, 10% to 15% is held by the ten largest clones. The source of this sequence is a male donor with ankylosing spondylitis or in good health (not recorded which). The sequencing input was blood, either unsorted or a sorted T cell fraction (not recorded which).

CDR3 sequence: CASSYGPLNEQFF. DNA sequence: TGTGCCAGCAGTTATGGCCCCCTCAATGAGCAGTTCTTC. The chain employs TRBV6-2 or TRBV6-3 and TRBJ2-1; no D gene call is confident. The germline V gene gives CDR1 as MNHEY and CDR2 as SVGEGT. The trim is 3 bases for V and 6 bases for J, with a gap of 9 bases between the germline ends. Including the terminal cysteine and phenylalanine, the CDR3 comprises 13 residues. CDR3 DNA only is kept here, 39 bases in frame from base 1.